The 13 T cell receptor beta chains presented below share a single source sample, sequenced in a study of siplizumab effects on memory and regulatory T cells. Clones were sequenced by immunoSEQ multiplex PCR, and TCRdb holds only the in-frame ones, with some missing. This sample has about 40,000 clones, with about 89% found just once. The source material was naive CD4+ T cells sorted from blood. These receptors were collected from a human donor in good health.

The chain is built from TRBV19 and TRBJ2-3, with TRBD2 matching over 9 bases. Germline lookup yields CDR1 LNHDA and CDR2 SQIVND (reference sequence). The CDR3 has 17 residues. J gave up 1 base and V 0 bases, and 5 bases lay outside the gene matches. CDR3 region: CASSIDGPSGGTDTQYF. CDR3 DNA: TGTGCCAGTAGTATAGATGGCCCTAGCGGGGGCACAGATACGCAGTATTTT.

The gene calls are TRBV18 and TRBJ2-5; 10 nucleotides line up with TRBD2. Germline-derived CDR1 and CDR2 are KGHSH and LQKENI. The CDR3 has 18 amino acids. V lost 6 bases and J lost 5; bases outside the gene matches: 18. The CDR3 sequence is CASSPGASGGIPPETQYF. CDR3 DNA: TGTGCCAGCTCCCCCGGGGCTAGCGGGGGAATCCCCCCCGAGACCCAGTACTTC.

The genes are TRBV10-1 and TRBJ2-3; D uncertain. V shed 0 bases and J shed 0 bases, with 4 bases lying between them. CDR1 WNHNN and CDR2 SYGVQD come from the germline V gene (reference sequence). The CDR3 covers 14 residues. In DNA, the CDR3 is TGCGCCAGCAGTGAGTCTCAAAGCACAGATACGCAGTATTTT. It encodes CASSESQSTDTQYF.

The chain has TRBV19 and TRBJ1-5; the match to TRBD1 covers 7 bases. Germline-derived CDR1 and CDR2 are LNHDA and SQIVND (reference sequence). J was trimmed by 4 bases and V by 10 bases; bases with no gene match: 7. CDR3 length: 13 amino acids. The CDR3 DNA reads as TGTGCCATAGCCGCACAGGGGAATCAGCCCCAGCATTTT. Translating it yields CAIAAQGNQPQHF.

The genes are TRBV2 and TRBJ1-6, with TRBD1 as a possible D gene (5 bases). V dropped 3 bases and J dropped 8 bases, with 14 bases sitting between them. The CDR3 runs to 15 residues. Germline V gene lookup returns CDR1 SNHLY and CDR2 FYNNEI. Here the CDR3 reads CASSEGRGGYSPLHF. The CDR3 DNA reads TGTGCCAGCAGTGAGGGACGGGGAGGGTATTCACCCCTCCACTTT.

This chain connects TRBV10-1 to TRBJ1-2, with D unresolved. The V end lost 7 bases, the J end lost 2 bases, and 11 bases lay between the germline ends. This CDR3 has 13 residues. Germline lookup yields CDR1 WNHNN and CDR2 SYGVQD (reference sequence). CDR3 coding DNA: TGCGCCAGCACGAGAACCGTGAACTATGGCTACACCTTC. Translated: CASTRTVNYGYTF.

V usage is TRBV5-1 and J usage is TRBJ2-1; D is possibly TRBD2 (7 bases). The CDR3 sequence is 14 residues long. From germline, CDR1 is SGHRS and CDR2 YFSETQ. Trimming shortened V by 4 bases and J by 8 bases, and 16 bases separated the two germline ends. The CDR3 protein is CASSRGGLSDEQFF. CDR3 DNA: TGCGCCAGCAGCAGGGGGGGGCTCAGTGATGAGCAGTTCTTC.

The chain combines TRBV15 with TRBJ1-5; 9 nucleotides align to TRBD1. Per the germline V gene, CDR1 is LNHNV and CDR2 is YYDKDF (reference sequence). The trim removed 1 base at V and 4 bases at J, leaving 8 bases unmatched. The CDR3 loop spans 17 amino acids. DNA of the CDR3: TGTGCCACCAGCAGAGTACAGGGGGCGAGGAAGAATCAGCCCCAGCATTTT. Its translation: CATSRVQGARKNQPQHF.

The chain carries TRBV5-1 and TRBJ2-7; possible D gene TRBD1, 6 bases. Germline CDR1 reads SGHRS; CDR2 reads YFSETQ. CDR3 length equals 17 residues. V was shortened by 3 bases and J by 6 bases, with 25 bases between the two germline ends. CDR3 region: CASSSRSIGQSLGEQYF. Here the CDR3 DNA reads TGCGCCAGCAGCTCGCGGTCCATAGGACAGAGCCTCGGCGAGCAGTACTTC.

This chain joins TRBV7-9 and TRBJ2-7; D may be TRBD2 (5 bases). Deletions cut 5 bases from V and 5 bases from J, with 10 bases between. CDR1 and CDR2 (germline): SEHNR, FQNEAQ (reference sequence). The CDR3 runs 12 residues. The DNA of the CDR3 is TGTGCCAGCAGCATCCTTAGCGACGAGCAGTACTTC. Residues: CASSILSDEQYF.

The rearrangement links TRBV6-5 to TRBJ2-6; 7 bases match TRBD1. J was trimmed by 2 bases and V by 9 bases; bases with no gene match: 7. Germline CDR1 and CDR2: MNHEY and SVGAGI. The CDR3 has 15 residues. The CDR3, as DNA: TGTGCCAGTTCGACAGGGTCGCCTGGGGCCAACGTCCTGACTTTC. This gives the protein CASSTGSPGANVLTF.

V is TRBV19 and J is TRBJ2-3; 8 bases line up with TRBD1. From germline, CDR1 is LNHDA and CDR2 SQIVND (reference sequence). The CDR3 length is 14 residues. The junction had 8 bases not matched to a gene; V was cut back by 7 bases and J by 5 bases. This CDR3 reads CASTPTGAVDTQYF. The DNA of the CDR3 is TGTGCCAGTACCCCGACAGGGGCGGTAGATACGCAGTATTTT.

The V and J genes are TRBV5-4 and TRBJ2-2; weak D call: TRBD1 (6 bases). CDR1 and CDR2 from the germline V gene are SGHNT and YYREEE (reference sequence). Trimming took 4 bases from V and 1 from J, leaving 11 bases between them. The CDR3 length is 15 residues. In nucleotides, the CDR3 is TGTGCCAGCAGCATACCGACAGGGAACACCGGGGAGCTGTTTTTT. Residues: CASSIPTGNTGELFF. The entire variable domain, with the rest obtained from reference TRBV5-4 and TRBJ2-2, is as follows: ETGVTQSPTHLIKTRGQQVTLRCSSQSGHNTVSWYQQALGQGPQFIFQYYREEENGRGNFPPRFSGLQFPNYSSELNVNALELDDSALYLCASSIPTGNTGELFFGEGSRLTVL.